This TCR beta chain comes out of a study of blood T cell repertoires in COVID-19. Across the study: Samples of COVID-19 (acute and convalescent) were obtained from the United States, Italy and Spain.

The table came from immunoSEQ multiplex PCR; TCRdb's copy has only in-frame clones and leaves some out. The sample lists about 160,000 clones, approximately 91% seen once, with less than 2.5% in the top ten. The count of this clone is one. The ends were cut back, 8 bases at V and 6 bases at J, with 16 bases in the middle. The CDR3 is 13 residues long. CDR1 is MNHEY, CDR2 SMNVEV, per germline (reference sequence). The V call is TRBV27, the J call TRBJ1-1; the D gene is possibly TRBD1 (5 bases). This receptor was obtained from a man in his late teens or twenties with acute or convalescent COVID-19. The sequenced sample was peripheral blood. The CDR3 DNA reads TGTGCCAGCCGGAATTCAGGGCGTCCTGAAGCTTTCTTT. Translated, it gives CASRNSGRPEAFF.